One and the same sample provided the 18 T cell receptor beta chains below, sequenced in a study of blood T cell repertoires in COVID-19. TCRdb keeps only in-frame clones here, not all; method: immunoSEQ multiplex PCR. The sample records 200,000 to 250,000 clones, roughly 81% being singletons. Sequenced sample: peripheral blood. All receptors derive from a woman of 80 years or more with COVID-19, enrolled during active disease.

The gene calls are TRBV19 and TRBJ2-1; D not resolved. The CDR3 extends over 13 amino acids. Germline values: CDR1 LNHDA, CDR2 SQIVND (reference sequence). Trimming took 6 bases from V and 3 from J, leaving 9 bases between them. CDR3 residues: CASSSGNYNEQFF. CDR3 nucleotide sequence: TGTGCCAGTAGCTCGGGTAACTACAATGAGCAGTTCTTC.

This chain connects TRBV15 to TRBJ2-7; D not certain. The CDR3 totals 13 residues. V lost 4 bases and J lost 3, with 10 bases in between. Germline lookup yields CDR1 LNHNV and CDR2 YYDKDF (reference sequence). The CDR3 here is CATSKEQFYEQYF. The DNA of the CDR3 is TGTGCCACCAGCAAGGAACAGTTCTACGAGCAGTACTTC.

The V and J genes are TRBV6-2 or TRBV6-3 and TRBJ2-7; maybe TRBD1 (5 bases). Germline-derived CDR1 and CDR2 are MNHEY and SVGEGT. CDR3 size: 15 residues. V was trimmed by 0 bases and J by 0 bases, leaving 9 bases between them. CDR3 DNA: TGTGCCAGCAGTTACTCTCAGACAGTCTCCTACGAGCAGTACTTC. Protein sequence: CASSYSQTVSYEQYF.

This clone was seen a single time. V and J are TRBV28 and TRBJ1-2; a possible D gene is TRBD1 (6 bases). V lost 8 bases and J 5 bases, leaving 18 bases between the germline ends. From germline, CDR1 is MDHEN and CDR2 SYDVKM. CDR3 length: 14 amino acids. The chain's CDR3 is CASGEIRTAYGYTF. DNA of the CDR3: TGTGCCAGCGGGGAGATTAGGACAGCGTATGGCTACACCTTC.

The chain combines TRBV28 with TRBJ1-1; TRBD1 agrees at 9 bases. Germline V gives CDR1 MDHEN, CDR2 SYDVKM. The length of the CDR3 is 13 residues. The trim removed 6 bases at V and 5 bases at J, leaving 4 bases unmatched. The CDR3 sequence is CASRGTGRTEAFF. The CDR3 DNA is TGTGCCAGCAGAGGGACAGGGCGAACTGAAGCTTTCTTT.

This clone was observed a few times. The chain carries TRBV7-9 and TRBJ1-4; possibly TRBD1 for D (5 bases). The germline CDR1 and CDR2 sequences are SEHNR and FQNEAQ (reference sequence). V shed 3 bases and J shed 8 bases, with 13 bases lying between them. CDR3 length equals 14 residues. The CDR3 here is CASSFTGVGEKLFF. Written as DNA, the CDR3 is TGTGCCAGCAGCTTCACGGGGGTGGGCGAAAAACTGTTTTTT.

The chain carries TRBV10-3 and TRBJ2-7, with TRBD2 matching over 8 bases. V shed 5 bases, J shed 2 bases, and the junction held 5 bases outside the gene matches. The CDR3 is made up of 14 amino acids. CDR1 is ENHRY and CDR2 is SYGVKD in the germline V gene. The CDR3 DNA follows: TGTGCCATCAGTACGGGAGGGTCAGCCTACGAGCAGTACTTC. Translating gives CAISTGGSAYEQYF.

This clone was counted between two and nine times. The CDR3 loop reads CASSPRRQILQGRGNTEAFF. The CDR3, as DNA: TGTGCCAGCTCACCACGGAGGCAGATCCTGCAGGGGAGGGGGAACACTGAAGCTTTCTTT. V usage is TRBV18 and J usage is TRBJ1-1; a possible D gene is TRBD1 (6 bases). The CDR3 runs 20 residues. Trimming took 1 base from V and 1 from J, leaving 25 bases between them. The germline V gene has CDR1 KGHSH and CDR2 LQKENI.

This clone was counted a few times. The chain joins TRBV5-1 to TRBJ2-1, with 9 bases aligning to TRBD2. The CDR3 covers 17 residues. Germline V gene data show CDR1 as SGHRS and CDR2 as YFSETQ. The V and J ends lost 0 bases and 6 bases, in that order; junction bases with no gene match: 10. CDR3 protein: CASSLAPTAGGTNEQFF. In nucleotides, the CDR3 is TGCGCCAGCAGCTTGGCCCCAACAGCGGGAGGAACCAATGAGCAGTTCTTC. The full variable domain, completed using reference TRBV5-1 and TRBJ2-1, is KAGVTQTPRYLIKTRGQQVTLSCSPISGHRSVSWYQQTPGQGLQFLFEYFSETQRNKGNFPGRFSGRQFSNSRSEMNVSTLELGDSALYLCASSLAPTAGGTNEQFFGPGTRLTVL.

Comments on this clone: Within the sample, other DNA sequences also encode this same CDR3. The CDR3 coding sequence is TGTGCCAGCAGCTTACCGGGGTCACCCCTCCACTTT. It codes for CASSLPGSPLHF. The V and J genes are TRBV7-9 and TRBJ1-6; D remains ambiguous. The CDR3 consists of 12 residues. CDR1 and CDR2 from the germline V gene are SEHNR and FQNEAQ (reference sequence). Trimming stripped 2 bases from V and 10 bases from J, with 6 bases between.

This sequence joins TRBV6-5 and TRBJ2-3; tentatively, D is TRBD2 (6 bases). Per the germline V gene, CDR1 is MNHEY and CDR2 is SVGAGI. V was cut by 2 bases and J by 6 bases, with 15 bases left in between. The CDR3 totals 15 residues. CDR3 residues: CASSYGAGKVDTQYF. As DNA, the CDR3 is TGTGCCAGCAGTTACGGCGCGGGGAAGGTGGATACGCAGTATTTT.

The V and J genes are TRBV4-1 and TRBJ1-1; 9 nucleotides agree with TRBD1. CDR1 is MGHRA, CDR2 YSYEKL, per germline. The CDR3 runs 16 residues. The V segment lost 1 base and the J segment 0 bases; nucleotides outside the gene matches: 3. DNA of the CDR3: TGCGCCAGCAGCCAAGGTAGACAGGGGGTGAACACTGAAGCTTTCTTT. Its translation is CASSQGRQGVNTEAFF.

The V gene is TRBV5-1, the J gene TRBJ2-1; TRBD1 agrees at 9 bases. V was clipped by 2 bases and J by 7 bases; unmatched bases: 7. From germline, CDR1 is SGHRS and CDR2 YFSETQ. There are 15 residues in the CDR3. This CDR3 reads CASSFTGGGPNEQFF. The DNA for the CDR3 is TGCGCCAGCAGCTTTACAGGGGGCGGGCCAAATGAGCAGTTCTTC.

The chain couples TRBV18 to TRBJ1-1; 7 nucleotides align to TRBD1. Germline lookup yields CDR1 KGHSH and CDR2 LQKENI. The length of the CDR3 is 15 residues. J was trimmed by 6 bases and V by 6 bases; bases with no gene match: 13. CDR3 loop: CASSISRQGIAEAFF. The CDR3 bases are TGTGCCAGCTCCATAAGCCGACAGGGTATAGCTGAAGCTTTCTTT.

CDR3 region: CASSHRENNEQFF. The CDR3 nucleotides are TGTGCCAGCAGCCATAGGGAGAACAATGAGCAGTTCTTC. The chain uses TRBV3-1 (or the pseudogene TRBV3-2) and TRBJ2-1; the D gene is possibly TRBD2 (5 bases). The CDR3 length is 13 residues. The germline V gene encodes CDR1 LGHDT and CDR2 YNNKEL (reference sequence). V was trimmed by 3 bases and J by 5 bases, leaving 8 bases between them.

This clone was counted ten times or more. The J gene is TRBJ1-1, the V gene TRBV5-6; 7 bases are shared with TRBD1. Trimming removed 4 bases from V and 10 bases from J; junction bases left unmatched: 13. CDR1 SGHDT and CDR2 YYEEEE come from the germline V gene. This CDR3 has 14 residues. The CDR3 spells CASSPPGTVRGAFF. The CDR3 DNA is TGTGCCAGCAGCCCGCCCGGGACAGTGAGGGGAGCTTTCTTT.

This chain links TRBV4-3 with TRBJ1-2; D gene unclear. The germline gives CDR1 LGHNA, CDR2 YSLEER. The CDR3 is 14 residues long. Trimming removed 1 base from V and 5 bases from J, with 11 bases in between. The CDR3 sequence: CASSQAVAGYGYTF. CDR3 nucleotide sequence: TGCGCCAGCAGCCAAGCTGTGGCAGGTTATGGCTACACCTTC.

The chain is built from TRBV5-1 and TRBJ1-4; 7 nucleotides align to TRBD1. With 2 bases clipped from V and 5 bases from J, the junction kept 6 bases outside the gene matches. This CDR3 spans 15 amino acids. CDR1 is SGHRS, CDR2 YFSETQ, per germline. The CDR3 bases are TGCGCCAGCAGCTTAAACCCGACAGGGAATGAAAAACTGTTTTTT. It encodes CASSLNPTGNEKLFF.